This note documents a single T cell receptor (beta chain) sequence. Its target is unknown. Germline CDR1 is SNHLY and CDR2 is FYNNEI. The V and J ends lost 8 bases and 1 base respectively, with 11 bases between them. The CDR3 has 14 residues. The entry originates in a study of T cells after yellow fever vaccination. At the level of the study: SMART-Seq v4 Ultra Low Input served to prepare low-cell-number fractions.

Study-level findings and limits: After the booster, 96% of CD4 and roughly nine tenths of CD8 primary-response clones were re-detected.

TCRdb re-called the 5' RACE reads through MiXCR, storing one row per CDR3 protein. The repertoire consists of under 200,000 distinct CDR3 sequences, with approximately 10% occurring once and the leading ten covering just over 35%. The material sequenced was CD8+ T cells sorted from PBMCs, taken 15 days after the yellow fever booster vaccination. The sequence came from a man between 18 and 29 years old who received the YFV17D yellow fever vaccine. V usage is TRBV2 and J usage is TRBJ1-4; perhaps TRBD1 as D (5 bases). CDR3 in amino acids: CASGWTRTNEKLFF. CDR3 bases: TGTGCCAGCGGTTGGACAAGAACTAATGAAAAACTGTTTTTT.